These 19 T cell receptor beta chains originate from one sample sequenced in a study of shared clonotypes between healthy human individuals. CD45RO negativity and positive selection for CCR7 defined naive CD8 cells, a population that excluded terminally differentiated effector memory CD45RA+ cells. Here immunoSEQ multiplex PCR was the method, and the copy in TCRdb shows in-frame clones only, minus some. This sample has about 2.1 million clones, with 93% found just once. The specimen sequenced was naive CD8+ T cells from PBMCs. The receptors shown here come from a man aged 18 to 35 in good health. Some clones in this sample may be carry-over from other donors' samples.

This clone was counted only a few times. V usage is TRBV19 and J usage is TRBJ2-2; D unresolved. Germline assignment: CDR1 LNHDA and CDR2 SQIVND (reference sequence). Trimming shortened V by 2 bases and J by 5 bases, and 6 bases separated the two germline ends. The CDR3 is 13 residues long. CDR3 nucleotide sequence: TGTGCCAGTAGTATAATACCTACCGGGGAGCTGTTTTTT. Translating it yields CASSIIPTGELFF.

The genes are TRBV5-6 and TRBJ2-3; D is unclear. The V end was cut by 4 bases, the J end by 4 bases, with 13 bases between. Germline CDR1 is SGHDT and CDR2 is YYEEEE. The CDR3 extends over 14 amino acids. The CDR3 coding sequence is TGTGCCAGCAGCCGTCCCCCGGGCCCAGATACGCAGTATTTT. This gives the protein CASSRPPGPDTQYF.

This clone was detected once. The chain couples TRBV9 to TRBJ2-5, with 8 bases fitting TRBD1. Germline CDR1 SGDLS, CDR2 YYNGEE. V shed 7 bases and J 4 bases; nucleotides not matched to a gene: 3. This CDR3 region has 12 residues. CDR3 sequence reads: CASAGQAETQYF. As DNA, the CDR3 is TGTGCCAGCGCGGGACAGGCAGAGACCCAGTACTTC.

This clone came up once. The chain links TRBV30 to TRBJ2-1; 7 nucleotides align to TRBD2. V gave up 0 bases and J gave up 10 bases; unmatched junction bases: 12. This CDR3 has 15 residues. Per the germline V gene, CDR1 is GTSNPN and CDR2 is SVGIG (reference sequence). CDR3 coding DNA: TGTGCCTGGAGTGTACAGTGGCGGGAGTTTTGGGAGCAGTTCTTC. Its translation: CAWSVQWREFWEQFF.

V gene TRBV27 combines with J gene TRBJ2-7; D may be TRBD1 (5 bases). The CDR3 length is 17 residues. Trimming shortened V by 6 bases and J by 5 bases, and 26 bases separated the two germline ends. Germline V gives CDR1 MNHEY, CDR2 SMNVEV (reference sequence). CDR3 region: CASRRIPDTPVGHEQYF. The CDR3 nucleotides are TGTGCCAGCAGACGAATCCCGGACACCCCGGTGGGTCACGAGCAGTACTTC.

V usage is TRBV20-1 and J usage is TRBJ2-3; the D gene is possibly TRBD1 (5 bases). V lost 6 bases, J lost 6 bases, and 10 bases lay in between. This CDR3 has 11 amino acids. Germline-derived CDR1 and CDR2 are DFQATT and SNEGSKA (reference sequence). The CDR3 is CSAPGLDTQYF. CDR3 nucleotides: TGCAGTGCCCCAGGGCTGGATACGCAGTATTTT.

The chain recombines TRBV6-5 with TRBJ1-2; maybe TRBD1 (5 bases). The CDR3 has 15 amino acids. V was trimmed by 0 bases and J by 3 bases, leaving 11 bases between them. Germline V gene sequence: CDR1 MNHEY, CDR2 SVGAGI. This CDR3 is CASSYSGALHYGYTF. CDR3 DNA sequence: TGTGCCAGCAGTTACTCCGGGGCGCTGCACTATGGCTACACCTTC.

This sequence joins TRBV29-1 and TRBJ2-7; TRBD2 matches 14 bases. J was trimmed by 2 bases and V by 1 base; bases with no gene match: 7. There are 17 residues in the CDR3. Germline V CDR1 and CDR2: SQVTM, ANQGSEA. The CDR3 loop is CSVEGLAGGPATYEQYF. The CDR3, as DNA: TGCAGCGTTGAAGGACTAGCGGGAGGGCCGGCTACCTACGAGCAGTACTTC.

The CDR3, as DNA: TGTGCCAGCAGCCATAGGACAGGGCCCTCGAATGAGCAGTTCTTC. As protein: CASSHRTGPSNEQFF. The rearrangement uses TRBV7-2 and TRBJ2-1; TRBD1 matches at 8 bases. There are 15 residues in the CDR3. Germline assignment: CDR1 SGHTA and CDR2 FQGNSA. V was pared by 5 bases and J by 7 bases, with 10 bases of the junction left unmatched.

The chain combines TRBV4-1 with TRBJ2-1; no firm D call. Between the trimmed V and J ends, which lost 4 bases and 4 bases, there was a span of 11 bases. The length of the CDR3 is 14 residues. CDR1 and CDR2 from the germline V gene are MGHRA and YSYEKL. The CDR3 reads CASSLRSRYNEQFF. CDR3 DNA: TGCGCCAGCAGCCTACGGAGCCGGTACAATGAGCAGTTCTTC.

The V and J genes are TRBV4-1 and TRBJ1-2; D is ambiguous. The CDR3 runs 14 residues. Germline V gives CDR1 MGHRA, CDR2 YSYEKL. V was cut by 0 bases and J by 6 bases, with 11 bases left in between. The CDR3 loop is CASSQDRRPHGYTF. The DNA for the CDR3 is TGCGCCAGCAGCCAAGATCGCCGCCCTCATGGCTACACCTTC.

This chain connects TRBV19 to TRBJ2-7; D possibly matches TRBD1 or TRBD2 (5 bases each). The germline gives CDR1 LNHDA, CDR2 SQIVND (reference sequence). Trimming stripped 5 bases from V and 12 bases from J, with 20 bases between. The CDR3 sequence is 13 residues long. The CDR3 here is CASSDTGTMERYF. The CDR3 coding sequence is TGTGCCAGTAGTGATACCGGGACGATGGAACGGTACTTC.

The rearrangement links TRBV7-3 to TRBJ2-1, with D unclear. The CDR3 is made up of 13 amino acids. With 3 bases removed from V and 6 bases from J, the gap between germline ends came to 9 bases. The germline CDR1 and CDR2 sequences are SGHTA and FQGTGA. CDR3 in DNA: TGTGCCAGCAGCTTGGTTCACAGCAATGAGCAGTTCTTC. This gives the protein CASSLVHSNEQFF.

The chain joins TRBV6-1 to TRBJ1-2; a possible D gene is TRBD1 (5 bases). V was pared by 6 bases and J by 8 bases, with 22 bases between. Germline V gene data show CDR1 as MNHNS and CDR2 as SASEGT. The CDR3 totals 15 residues. The CDR3 sequence: CASSPSGPREGGYTF. In DNA, the CDR3 is TGTGCCAGCAGCCCCTCGGGACCTCGGGAGGGCGGCTACACCTTC.

The genes are TRBV11-2 and TRBJ2-3; 7 bases line up with TRBD2. The CDR3 is made up of 14 amino acids. V lost 5 bases, J lost 1 base, and 3 bases stayed unmatched. Germline-derived CDR1 and CDR2 are SGHAT and FQNNGV. The CDR3 DNA follows: TGTGCCAGCAGCCCCGCGGGGGGCACAGATACGCAGTATTTT. Residues: CASSPAGGTDTQYF.

The gene calls are TRBV11-3 and TRBJ2-1; TRBD1 matches 9 bases. The CDR3 length is 14 residues. Germline values: CDR1 SGHNT, CDR2 YENEEA. The trim removed 6 bases at V and 4 bases at J, leaving 4 bases unmatched. The DNA of the CDR3 is TGTGCCAGCAGTTCCGGGACAGGGTACAATGAGCAGTTCTTC. This gives the protein CASSSGTGYNEQFF.

The chain couples TRBV11-2 to TRBJ2-5; weak D call: TRBD2 (5 bases). Germline V lookup: CDR1 SGHAT, CDR2 FQNNGV. The CDR3 covers 15 residues. Trimming removed 1 base from V and 5 bases from J, with 14 bases in between. In DNA form, the CDR3 reads TGTGCCAGCAGCTTAGGGGTCACGGGGAAGGAGACCCAGTACTTC. Its translation is CASSLGVTGKETQYF.

The rearrangement links TRBV4-2 to TRBJ1-4, with TRBD1 matching 8 bases. The CDR3 loop spans 16 amino acids. CDR1 and CDR2 (germline): LGHNA, YNFKEQ. With V trimmed by 2 bases and J by 7 bases, 9 bases remained unmatched. DNA of the CDR3: TGTGCCAGCAGCCAAACGCGACAGGGGAAGGGTGAAAAACTGTTTTTT. It encodes CASSQTRQGKGEKLFF.

The CDR3 region has the DNA TGTGCCAGCAGCGAAACACTTTCGGCCGAGCAGTACTTC. Translated, it gives CASSETLSAEQYF. The chain recombines TRBV9 with TRBJ2-7; D is unresolved. V was trimmed by 3 bases and J by 6 bases, leaving 13 bases between them. The germline CDR1 and CDR2 sequences are SGDLS and YYNGEE. CDR3 length: 13 amino acids.